The clone carrying this TCR beta chain was recorded once. This sample is drawn from a study of CD8+ T cells in alopecia areata. RNA was isolated and reverse transcribed to cDNA, the sequencing template. The method was immunoSEQ multiplex PCR; TCRdb's version includes in-frame clones alone and lacks a portion of them. Found here are fewer than 200,000 clones, 59% of them singletons; the top ten hold under 15%. As part of sample collection, lesional scalp punch biopsies and peripheral blood were taken from alopecia areata patients. This specimen consisted of CD4+ T cells sorted from blood, obtained at week 0. The receptor comes from a human donor with alopecia areata.

CDR3 sequence: CASSLAGRWETQYF. Written as DNA, the CDR3 is TGTGCCAGCAGCCTAGCGGGGCGGTGGGAGACCCAGTACTTC. This rearrangement joins TRBV11-3 to TRBJ2-5; TRBD2 matches at 9 bases. Trimming at V came to 5 bases and at J to 5 bases, leaving 6 bases not matched to a gene. The CDR3 consists of 14 residues. CDR1 and CDR2 from the germline V gene are SGHNT and YENEEA.